This entry is about one T cell receptor beta chain. This entry comes from a study of blood T cell repertoires in COVID-19. Study summary: COVID-19 samples from acute and convalescent phases originated in the United States, Italy and Spain. PBMCs, B-cell-depleted T cells, or T cells were the source of the cDNA or gDNA that made up the material.

The germline V gene has CDR1 GTSNPN and CDR2 SVGIG (reference sequence). J gave up 2 bases and V 7 bases, and 5 bases lay outside the gene matches. The CDR3 consists of 13 residues. In the authors' methods: Amplification of reference gene primers was used by the study to estimate nucleated cell counts. The data were produced by immunoSEQ multiplex PCR, yet TCRdb's version contains in-frame clones alone and is incomplete. V and J calls and clone size are given by that table; D and trimming were obtained from the DNA. The sample holds over 130,000 clones; more than 80% are singletons and the top ten take less than 2.5%.

Input material: peripheral blood. The rearrangement links TRBV30 to TRBJ2-7, with TRBD1 matching 10 bases. The TCR originated in a man between 65 and 85 years old with acute or convalescent COVID-19. The DNA for the CDR3 is TGTGCCTTCCGGGACAGGGGTCCCTACGAGCAGTACTTC. It specifies CAFRDRGPYEQYF.